The 22 T cell receptor beta chains below come from one sample, sequenced in a study of OX40 agonist ivuxolimab in advanced cancers. Data came from immunoSEQ multiplex PCR; TCRdb stores just in-frame clones and leaves some out. The sample contains around 41,000 clones, roughly 88% of which appear only once. The sample was CD4+ or CD8+ T cells sorted from blood, taken in a trial of the OX40 agonist ivuxolimab. Receptors were obtained from an adult with an advanced solid tumor such as melanoma, head and neck, liver or kidney cancer.

V usage is TRBV28 and J usage is TRBJ1-1; 11 bases map to TRBD1. J lost 6 bases, V lost 8 bases, and 8 bases had no gene match. The CDR3 consists of 14 residues. The germline gives CDR1 MDHEN, CDR2 SYDVKM. In DNA form, the CDR3 reads TGTGCCAGCTTACGGACAGGGGGCGCGCCTGAAGCTTTCTTT. Amino acids: CASLRTGGAPEAFF.

CDR3 DNA: TGTGCCAGCAGCAACAGGGGGGGCTACACCTTC. This gives the protein CASSNRGGYTF. The chain joins TRBV6-6 to TRBJ1-2, with TRBD1 identical over 8 bases. The CDR3 is 11 residues long. The germline CDR1 and CDR2 sequences are MNHNY and SVGAGI (reference sequence). V was clipped by 6 bases and J by 8 bases; unmatched bases: 2.

This clone appeared once. The V call is TRBV6-5, the J call TRBJ1-2; 8 positions agree with TRBD1. The germline CDR1 and CDR2 sequences are MNHEY and SVGAGI. There are 14 residues in the CDR3. The V and J ends lost 10 bases and 4 bases, in that order; junction bases with no gene match: 11. The CDR3 region has the DNA TGTGCCACGATAAGACAGGGGTTTCTCTATGGCTACACCTTC. Translation: CATIRQGFLYGYTF.

In its sample, this clone was seen once. This chain connects TRBV6-4 to TRBJ2-5; no clear D gene. The V and J ends lost 5 bases and 7 bases respectively, with 17 bases between them. The CDR3 consists of 14 residues. CDR1 is MRHNA, CDR2 SNTAGT, per germline. The CDR3 sequence is CASSPSSTMSTQYF. CDR3 sequence (DNA): TGTGCCAGCAGTCCGTCGTCCACCATGTCGACCCAGTACTTC.

This clone showed up just once. The chain uses TRBV6-1 and TRBJ1-5; TRBD1 matches 10 bases. CDR3 length equals 15 residues. J lost 5 bases, V lost 4 bases, and 5 bases had no gene match. Germline V gene lookup returns CDR1 MNHNS and CDR2 SASEGT. The chain's CDR3 is CASSVWTGGYQPQHF. The CDR3 DNA follows: TGTGCCAGCAGTGTGTGGACAGGGGGGTATCAGCCCCAGCATTTT.

V gene TRBV19 combines with J gene TRBJ1-1; TRBD1 matches at 7 bases. The V gene's germline CDR1 is LNHDA and CDR2 SQIVND (reference sequence). The trim removed 6 bases at V and 1 base at J, leaving 8 bases unmatched. The CDR3 runs to 15 residues. The CDR3 sequence: CASRAPGQTNTEAFF. CDR3 coding DNA: TGTGCCAGTAGGGCCCCGGGACAGACGAACACTGAAGCTTTCTTT.

The chain links TRBV27 to TRBJ1-5; TRBD1 agrees at 7 bases. Germline CDR1 is MNHEY and CDR2 is SMNVEV (reference sequence). This CDR3 region has 13 residues. Losses at the gene ends were 3 bases for V and 6 bases for J; bases not matched to a gene: 2. The CDR3 DNA reads TGTGCCAGCAGTTTGAGGGGGCTTCAGCCCCAGCATTTT. Its translation is CASSLRGLQPQHF.

This clone has just a few counts. The rearrangement joins TRBV28 to TRBJ2-6; 8 nucleotides align to TRBD1. After removal of 6 bases from V and 1 base from J, the junction contained 2 bases not matched to a gene. The CDR3 length is 15 residues. Germline loops: CDR1 MDHEN, CDR2 SYDVKM. In DNA, the CDR3 is TGTGCCAGCAGAACAGGGGGATCTGGGGCCAACGTCCTGACTTTC. Its protein product is CASRTGGSGANVLTF.

The chain couples TRBV6-5 to TRBJ2-1; no reliable D call. Per germline, CDR1 MNHEY and CDR2 SVGAGI. V dropped 2 bases and J dropped 7 bases, with 6 bases sitting between them. There are 12 residues in the CDR3. In DNA, the CDR3 is TGTGCCAGCAGTTACGAAGGGAATGAGCAGTTCTTC. This translates into CASSYEGNEQFF.

V and J are TRBV9 and TRBJ1-5, with 8 bases that match TRBD1. Germline CDR1 SGDLS, CDR2 YYNGEE. The CDR3 sequence is 14 residues long. V dropped 3 bases and J dropped 2; count of bases not matched to a gene: 1. This CDR3 reads CASSETGGNQPQHF. CDR3 bases: TGTGCCAGCAGCGAGACAGGGGGCAATCAGCCCCAGCATTTT. The full variable domain, with the rest looked up from reference TRBV9 and TRBJ1-5, is DSGVTQTPKHLITATGQRVTLRCSPRSGDLSVYWYQQSLDQGLQFLIQYYNGEERAKGNILERFSAQQFPDLHSELNLSSLELGDSALYFCASSETGGNQPQHFGDGTRLSIL.

This clone has a single count. The chain uses TRBV30 and TRBJ1-5; D unresolved. This CDR3 is 18 amino acids long. CDR1 GTSNPN and CDR2 SVGIG come from the germline V gene (reference sequence). With 0 bases removed from V and 0 bases from J, the gap between germline ends came to 18 bases. CDR3 DNA: TGTGCCTGGAGTGTACGGGGAAGGGAAAGGGCTAGCAATCAGCCCCAGCATTTT. It yields the protein CAWSVRGRERASNQPQHF. The whole variable domain, remainder taken from reference TRBV30 and TRBJ1-5, is SQTIHQWPATLVQPVGSPLSLECTVEGTSNPNLYWYRQAAGRGLQLLFYSVGIGQISSEVPQNLSASRPQDRQFILSSKKLLLSDSGFYLCAWSVRGRERASNQPQHFGDGTRLSIL.

V is TRBV5-6 and J is TRBJ1-2; D not certain. The CDR3 is 15 residues long. Between the trimmed V and J ends, which lost 0 bases and 2 bases, there was a span of 11 bases. In germline, CDR1 is SGHDT, CDR2 YYEEEE. The CDR3 spells CASSLARRANYGYTF. As DNA, the CDR3 is TGTGCCAGCAGCTTGGCCCGGAGGGCGAACTATGGCTACACCTTC.

This chain uses TRBV18 with TRBJ2-1; TRBD1 agrees at 9 bases. CDR1 KGHSH and CDR2 LQKENI come from the germline V gene. J gave up 7 bases and V 4 bases, and 14 bases lay outside the gene matches. This CDR3 contains 17 residues. CDR3 in DNA: TGTGCCAGCTCACTTCTATTCCGGGACAGGGAAAAGAATGAGCAGTTCTTC. Translating it yields CASSLLFRDREKNEQFF.

V gene TRBV7-3 combines with J gene TRBJ2-5, with D possibly TRBD2 on 6 matching bases. The CDR3 totals 15 residues. Germline V CDR1 and CDR2: SGHTA, FQGTGA. Trimming removed 5 bases at V and 1 base at J, with 14 bases between. The CDR3 spells CASSPLGTGQETQYF. The DNA of the CDR3 is TGTGCCAGCAGCCCTCTGGGGACTGGCCAAGAGACCCAGTACTTC. Full variable domain (outside the CDR3, taken from reference TRBV7-3 and TRBJ2-5): GAGVSQTPSNKVTEKGKYVELRCDPISGHTALYWYRQSLGQGPEFLIYFQGTGAADDSGLPNDRFFAVRPEGSVSTLKIQRTERGDSAVYLCASSPLGTGQETQYFGPGTRLLVL.

The chain carries TRBV10-3 and TRBJ1-5, with D unresolved. The CDR3 sequence is 13 residues long. Trimming removed 0 bases at V and 2 bases at J, with 2 bases between. The germline CDR1 and CDR2 sequences are ENHRY and SYGVKD. The chain's CDR3 is CAISESGNQPQHF. The CDR3, as DNA: TGTGCCATCAGTGAGTCTGGCAATCAGCCCCAGCATTTT.

The rearrangement links TRBV19 to TRBJ2-2; 8 nucleotides agree with TRBD2. Germline CDR1 LNHDA, CDR2 SQIVND (reference sequence). The CDR3 is made up of 16 amino acids. J gave up 3 bases and V 4 bases, and 7 bases lay outside the gene matches. CDR3 nucleotides: TGTGCCAGTAGTAGGCAGTCGGGAGGGCACACCGGGGAGCTGTTTTTT. Amino acid sequence: CASSRQSGGHTGELFF. The full variable domain, in which reference TRBV19 and TRBJ2-2 provide the parts outside the CDR3, is DGGITQSPKYLFRKEGQNVTLSCEQNLNHDAMYWYRQDPGQGLRLIYYSQIVNDFQKGDIAEGYSVSREKKESFPLTVTSAQKNPTAFYLCASSRQSGGHTGELFFGEGSRLTVL.

The rearrangement links TRBV2 to TRBJ2-4, with a weak D call TRBD1 (5 bases). The CDR3 totals 12 residues. V lost 6 bases, J lost 6 bases, and 9 bases lay in between. Germline CDR1 SNHLY, CDR2 FYNNEI. The DNA of the CDR3 is TGTGCCAGCAGGGGGCAGGTAAACATTCAGTACTTC. Its protein is CASRGQVNIQYF.

CDR3 loop: CASSFAGSYNEQFF. The CDR3 DNA reads TGTGCCAGCAGCTTTGCGGGCTCCTACAATGAGCAGTTCTTC. This chain uses TRBV7-9 with TRBJ2-1; TRBD2 is a possible D gene (5 bases). With 3 bases removed from V and 0 bases from J, the gap between germline ends came to 6 bases. CDR3 length equals 14 residues. Germline CDR1 reads SEHNR; CDR2 reads FQNEAQ (reference sequence).

In its sample, this clone was seen once. This chain connects TRBV29-1 to TRBJ2-7, with TRBD1 identical over 9 bases. V gave up 5 bases and J gave up 0 bases; unmatched junction bases: 5. The CDR3 is made up of 14 amino acids. Germline V gives CDR1 SQVTM, CDR2 ANQGSEA. DNA for the CDR3: TGCAGCGTTTCGCGACAGGGGGGCTCCTACGAGCAGTACTTC. The encoded protein is CSVSRQGGSYEQYF.

The gene calls are TRBV18 and TRBJ2-7; D unclear. The CDR3 loop spans 17 amino acids. The V end was cut by 0 bases, the J end by 0 bases, with 15 bases between. Germline lookup yields CDR1 KGHSH and CDR2 LQKENI. CDR3 residues: CASSPPSTPRPSYEQYF. DNA of the CDR3: TGTGCCAGCTCACCACCAAGCACGCCTCGCCCCTCCTACGAGCAGTACTTC. The entire variable domain, with the rest obtained from reference TRBV18 and TRBJ2-7, is as follows: NAGVMQNPRHLVRRRGQEARLRCSPMKGHSHVYWYRQLPEEGLKFMVYLQKENIIDESGMPKERFSAEFPKEGPSILRIQQVVRGDSAAYFCASSPPSTPRPSYEQYFGPGTRLTVT.

In the case of this clone: This sample also contains other DNA sequences that code for the same CDR3. This rearrangement joins TRBV5-4 to TRBJ2-2; D is undetermined. V lost 0 bases and J lost 7, with 13 bases in between. The CDR3 length is 15 residues. Germline values: CDR1 SGHNT, CDR2 YYREEE (reference sequence). CDR3 sequence reads: CASSLVPGLGGELFF. CDR3 in DNA: TGTGCCAGCAGCTTGGTTCCGGGTTTGGGCGGGGAGCTGTTTTTT.

A single count supports this clone. The chain combines TRBV6-5 with TRBJ1-1; 8 bases agree with TRBD1. CDR3 length equals 14 residues. V lost 2 bases to trimming and J lost 2 bases; unmatched junction nucleotides: 1. Looked up from germline, CDR1 is MNHEY and CDR2 is SVGAGI. CDR3 region: CASSYDRGNTEAFF. As DNA, the CDR3 is TGTGCCAGCAGTTACGACAGGGGAAACACTGAAGCTTTCTTT.